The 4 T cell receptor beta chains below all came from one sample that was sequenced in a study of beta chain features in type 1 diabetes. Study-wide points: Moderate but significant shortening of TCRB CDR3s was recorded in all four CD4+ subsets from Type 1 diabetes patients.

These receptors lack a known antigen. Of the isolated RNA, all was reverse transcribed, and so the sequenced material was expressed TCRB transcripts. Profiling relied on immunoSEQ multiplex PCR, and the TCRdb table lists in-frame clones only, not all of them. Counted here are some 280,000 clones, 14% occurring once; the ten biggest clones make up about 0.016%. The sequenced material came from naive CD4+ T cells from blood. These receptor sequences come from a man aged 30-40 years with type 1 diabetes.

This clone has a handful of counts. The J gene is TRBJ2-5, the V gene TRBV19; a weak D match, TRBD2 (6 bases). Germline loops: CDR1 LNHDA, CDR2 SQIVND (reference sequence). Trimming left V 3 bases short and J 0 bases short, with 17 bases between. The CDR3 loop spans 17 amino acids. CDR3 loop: CASSIGSASAHQETQYF. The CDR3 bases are TGTGCCAGTAGTATCGGAAGTGCTAGCGCACACCAAGAGACCCAGTACTTC. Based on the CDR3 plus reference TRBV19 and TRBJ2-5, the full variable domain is DGGITQSPKYLFRKEGQNVTLSCEQNLNHDAMYWYRQDPGQGLRLIYYSQIVNDFQKGDIAEGYSVSREKKESFPLTVTSAQKNPTAFYLCASSIGSASAHQETQYFGPGTRLLVL.

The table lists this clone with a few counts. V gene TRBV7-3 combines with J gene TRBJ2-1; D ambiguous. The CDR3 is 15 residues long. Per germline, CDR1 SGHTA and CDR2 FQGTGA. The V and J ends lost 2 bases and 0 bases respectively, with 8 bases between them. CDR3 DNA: TGTGCCAGCAGCTTAGGAGCCAGCTCCTACAATGAGCAGTTCTTC. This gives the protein CASSLGASSYNEQFF.

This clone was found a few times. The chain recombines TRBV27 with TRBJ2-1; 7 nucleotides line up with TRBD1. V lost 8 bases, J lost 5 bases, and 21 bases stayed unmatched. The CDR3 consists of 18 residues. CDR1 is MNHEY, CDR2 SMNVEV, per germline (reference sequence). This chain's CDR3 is CASATQRGRLEKDNEQFF. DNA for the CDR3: TGTGCCAGCGCTACCCAGAGGGGGCGGCTAGAAAAGGACAATGAGCAGTTCTTC.

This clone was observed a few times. The DNA of the CDR3 is TGTGCCAGCAGTACCCATGAGGGCCTCGAGCAGTACTTC. As protein: CASSTHEGLEQYF. This chain joins TRBV6-5 and TRBJ2-7; the D gene is possibly TRBD2 (5 bases). V shed 5 bases and J shed 6 bases, with 14 bases lying between them. The CDR3 sequence is 13 residues long. Germline CDR1 and CDR2: MNHEY and SVGAGI.